Sequencing of this TCR beta chain was carried out in a study of blood T cell repertoires in COVID-19. On the study more broadly: Samples representing acute and convalescent COVID-19 were sourced from the United States, Italy and Spain. T cells, B-cell-depleted T cells, or PBMCs supplied cDNA or gDNA.

Patients of the Seattle cohort, enrolled during active infection, were followed longitudinally. The repertoire was sequenced with immunoSEQ multiplex PCR; TCRdb's copy has only in-frame clones and lacks some. The table lists approximately 180,000 clones, 70% to 90% of them singletons. The CDR3 has 11 residues. Trimming pared 5 bases from V and 5 bases from J, leaving 3 bases between. Germline V CDR1 and CDR2: MDHEN, SYDVKM. V and J are TRBV28 and TRBJ1-4, with D unresolved. This receptor was identified in a person between 70 and 80 years old with COVID-19, enrolled during active disease. The sequenced sample was peripheral blood. CDR3 in DNA: TGTGCCAGCAGTCAAAATGAAAAACTGTTTTTT. It yields the protein CASSQNEKLFF.